Each of the 28 T cell receptor beta chains below was sequenced from the same sample in a study of blood T cell repertoires in COVID-19 (dated by TCRdb to the early 2020s). To prepare the library, the immunoSEQ multiplex PCR assay was applied. TCRdb holds this immuneACCESS table with in-frame rearrangements only. Some clones are missing; in checked studies, unresolved V genes explain under half, and the rest has no known cause. The sample yields more than 250,000 clones; about 88% were counted once. In total, the top ten clones hold 3.6% of the sample. Material: peripheral blood. These TCRs come from a man aged 18 to 29 with active or convalescent COVID-19.

The V gene is TRBV27, the J gene TRBJ2-1; D is uncertain. Germline assignment: CDR1 MNHEY and CDR2 SMNVEV (reference sequence). With 3 bases removed from V and 3 bases from J, the gap between germline ends came to 9 bases. The CDR3 spans 14 residues. CDR3 bases: TGTGCCAGCAGTTTTTCCTCGGTCTACAATGAGCAGTTCTTC. Protein product: CASSFSSVYNEQFF.

The V gene is TRBV5-1, the J gene TRBJ1-6; the D gene is possibly TRBD1 (5 bases). V was trimmed by 4 bases and J by 8 bases, leaving 13 bases between them. CDR1 is SGHRS, CDR2 YFSETQ, per germline. There are 14 residues in the CDR3. The CDR3 region has the DNA TGCGCCAGCAGCCTGGGACGGGATGATTCACCCCTCCACTTT. This translates into CASSLGRDDSPLHF.

V is TRBV24-1 and J is TRBJ1-5; no reliable D call. The V gene's germline CDR1 is KGHDR and CDR2 SFDVKD. V lost 5 bases to trimming and J lost 2 bases, with 9 bases between them. This CDR3 region has 14 residues. The CDR3 nucleotides are TGTGCCACCAGTGGTTTCGGGGGCAATCAGCCCCAGCATTTT. Translated, it gives CATSGFGGNQPQHF.

J is TRBJ2-7 and V is TRBV18, with 9 bases lining up with TRBD1. Germline CDR1 is KGHSH and CDR2 is LQKENI. CDR3 length equals 12 residues. V trimming: 8 bases; J trimming: 7 bases; junction bases outside the gene matches: 6. The chain's CDR3 is CASHPGTGEQYF. Written as DNA, the CDR3 is TGTGCCAGCCACCCCGGGACAGGGGAGCAGTACTTC.

The chain carries TRBV6-6 and TRBJ1-6; perhaps TRBD1 as D (6 bases). The ends were cut back, 6 bases at V and 7 bases at J, with 16 bases in the middle. The CDR3 length is 15 residues. In germline, CDR1 is MNHNY, CDR2 SVGAGI (reference sequence). The CDR3: CASRDTGSVNSPLHF. Here the CDR3 DNA reads TGTGCCAGCAGGGACACAGGGTCGGTAAATTCACCCCTCCACTTT.

V is TRBV15 and J is TRBJ1-4, with 10 bases identical to TRBD1. Per the germline V gene, CDR1 is LNHNV and CDR2 is YYDKDF (reference sequence). V was pared by 1 base and J by 8 bases, with 4 bases of the junction left unmatched. The CDR3 spans 15 residues. The chain's CDR3 is CATSRGQGAAEKLFF. DNA for the CDR3: TGTGCCACCAGCAGAGGACAGGGGGCGGCAGAAAAACTGTTTTTT.

Concerning this clone itself: Its ends do not fully match the called genes, so a read error is possible. The rearrangement joins TRBV6-1 to TRBJ2-1; 8 bases are shared with TRBD2. CDR1 is MNHNS and CDR2 is SASEGT in the germline V gene. This CDR3 is 14 amino acids long. CDR3 in DNA: TGTGCCAGCAGTCAAGCGGGAGAGTACAATGAGCAGTTCTTC. Translation gives CASSQAGEYNEQFF.

The rearrangement joins TRBV28 to TRBJ1-6, with 11 nucleotides matching TRBD1. The CDR3 covers 16 residues. The germline V gene encodes CDR1 MDHEN and CDR2 SYDVKM. V dropped 6 bases and J dropped 9; count of bases not matched to a gene: 10. CDR3 nucleotide sequence: TGTGCCAGCAGCTACGGACAGGGGGCTTGGGGTTCACCCCTCCACTTT. Translation gives CASSYGQGAWGSPLHF. The full variable domain, in which reference TRBV28 and TRBJ1-6 provide the parts outside the CDR3, is DVKVTQSSRYLVKRTGEKVFLECVQDMDHENMFWYRQDPGLGLRLIYFSYDVKMKEKGDIPEGYSVSREKKERFSLILESASTNQTSMYLCASSYGQGAWGSPLHFGNGTRLTVT.

The J gene is TRBJ1-1, the V gene TRBV19, with 9 bases that match TRBD1. Germline lookup yields CDR1 LNHDA and CDR2 SQIVND (reference sequence). This CDR3 has 14 residues. The V segment lost 5 bases and the J segment 3 bases; nucleotides outside the gene matches: 4. The CDR3 nucleotides are TGTGCCAGTAGTTTCACAGGGGGCTACACTGAAGCTTTCTTT. It translates to CASSFTGGYTEAFF.

The chain carries TRBV19 and TRBJ1-6; 8 bases align to TRBD1. This CDR3 is built from 14 residues. After removal of 6 bases from V and 9 bases from J, the junction contained 7 bases not matched to a gene. Germline V CDR1 and CDR2: LNHDA, SQIVND (reference sequence). The CDR3 here is CASSDTGGASPLHF. Here the CDR3 DNA reads TGTGCCAGTAGCGATACAGGGGGTGCTTCACCCCTCCACTTT.

V gene TRBV29-1 combines with J gene TRBJ1-6, with TRBD1 matching over 7 bases. CDR3 size: 15 residues. V lost 6 bases, J lost 8 bases, and 13 bases stayed unmatched. Germline assignment: CDR1 SQVTM and CDR2 ANQGSEA. As DNA, the CDR3 is TGCAGCGTGGGGATTTTGGGACAGAGGGATTCACCCCTCCACTTT. It yields the protein CSVGILGQRDSPLHF. The variable domain in full, with the rest retrieved from reference TRBV29-1 and TRBJ1-6, is SAVISQKPSRDICQRGTSLTIQCQVDSQVTMMFWYRQQPGQSLTLIATANQGSEATYESGFVIDKFPISRPNLTFSTLTVSNMSPEDSSIYLCSVGILGQRDSPLHFGNGTRLTVT.

This chain uses TRBV7-9 with TRBJ2-5, with D unclear. The CDR3 is made up of 13 amino acids. Germline values: CDR1 SEHNR, CDR2 FQNEAQ (reference sequence). V lost 0 bases, J lost 3 bases, and 5 bases lay in between. The CDR3 nucleotides are TGTGCCAGCAGCTTAGCACAGAAAGAGACCCAGTACTTC. This translates into CASSLAQKETQYF.

This chain links TRBV20-1 with TRBJ2-3; D not resolved. Trimming removed 3 bases at V and 2 bases at J, with 12 bases between. Germline lookup yields CDR1 DFQATT and CDR2 SNEGSKA (reference sequence). This CDR3 contains 14 residues. The CDR3 loop reads CSASFVRATDTQYF. In DNA, the CDR3 is TGCAGTGCTAGTTTCGTTAGAGCCACAGATACGCAGTATTTT.

The chain has TRBV18 and TRBJ1-3; TRBD1 agrees at 9 bases. The CDR3 has 13 amino acids. CDR1 KGHSH and CDR2 LQKENI come from the germline V gene. V shed 8 bases and J 8 bases; nucleotides not matched to a gene: 7. The CDR3 spells CASLWTGEDTIYF. The CDR3 nucleotides read TGTGCCAGCCTCTGGACAGGGGAGGACACCATATATTTT.

CDR3 DNA: TGCAGCGTCCAGGATACCTATGGCTACACCTTC. Protein product: CSVQDTYGYTF. The J gene is TRBJ1-2, the V gene TRBV29-1, with unresolved D. The germline CDR1 and CDR2 sequences are SQVTM and ANQGSEA. The CDR3 consists of 11 residues. Trimming took 6 bases from V and 4 from J, leaving 9 bases between them.

This clone was seen only once. The rearrangement links TRBV6-5 to TRBJ2-7, with 10 bases matching TRBD2. The CDR3 is made up of 14 amino acids. Germline CDR1 and CDR2: MNHEY and SVGAGI. J lost 5 bases, V lost 8 bases, and 9 bases had no gene match. The CDR3 coding sequence is TGTGCCAGCGGGGCCCCTAGCGGGAGCAACGAGCAGTACTTC. Protein: CASGAPSGSNEQYF.

The rearrangement uses TRBV6-5 and TRBJ2-1; 10 nucleotides line up with TRBD2. The CDR3 length is 14 residues. Trimming removed 8 bases from V and 3 bases from J; junction bases left unmatched: 4. Per the germline V gene, CDR1 is MNHEY and CDR2 is SVGAGI. CDR3 in amino acids: CASGTSGNYNEQFF. The CDR3, as DNA: TGTGCCAGCGGCACTAGCGGGAACTACAATGAGCAGTTCTTC.

There are a few counts of this clone. The gene calls are TRBV11-2 and TRBJ1-4, with D hard to call. Trimming took 5 bases from V and 5 from J, leaving 18 bases between them. CDR3 length equals 16 residues. The V gene's germline CDR1 is SGHAT and CDR2 FQNNGV. As DNA, the CDR3 is TGTGCCAGCAGCCGCCTCCCCTCCGGGAACAATGAAAAACTGTTTTTT. This gives the protein CASSRLPSGNNEKLFF.

The chain links TRBV11-2 to TRBJ2-1; D unclear. Deletions cut 4 bases from V and 7 bases from J, with 17 bases between. There are 15 residues in the CDR3. Per the germline V gene, CDR1 is SGHAT and CDR2 is FQNNGV. CDR3 bases: TGTGCCAGCAGCTCTCAGAGGTCAATTAAGAATGAGCAGTTCTTC. It is translated as CASSSQRSIKNEQFF.

This clone appeared once. The V gene is TRBV9, the J gene TRBJ1-2; weak D call: TRBD1 (6 bases). Trimming removed 4 bases at V and 5 bases at J, with 15 bases between. CDR3 size: 14 residues. CDR1 is SGDLS and CDR2 is YYNGEE in the germline V gene. The CDR3 nucleotides read TGTGCCAGCAGCCCTCCCAGCCAGGGGTATGGCTACACCTTC. It translates to CASSPPSQGYGYTF.

This rearrangement joins TRBV9 to TRBJ2-3; the D gene is possibly TRBD1 (6 bases). The germline CDR1 and CDR2 sequences are SGDLS and YYNGEE. Trimming took off 7 bases at V and 2 bases at J, with 17 bases between the two ends. The CDR3 runs 15 residues. Here the CDR3 reads CASGAGVGDTDTQYF. The CDR3 DNA reads TGTGCCAGCGGGGCAGGGGTGGGAGACACAGATACGCAGTATTTT.

This chain joins TRBV5-1 and TRBJ1-4, with TRBD1 matching 11 bases. After removal of 4 bases from V and 8 bases from J, the junction contained 4 bases not matched to a gene. From germline, CDR1 is SGHRS and CDR2 YFSETQ. There are 14 residues in the CDR3. The CDR3 region is CASSAGQGAEKLFF. The DNA for the CDR3 is TGCGCCAGCAGCGCCGGACAGGGGGCGGAAAAACTGTTTTTT.

The chain is built from TRBV29-1 and TRBJ2-2, with D possibly being TRBD1 (7 bases). The CDR3 consists of 14 residues. V lost 7 bases, J lost 5 bases, and 17 bases lay in between. The germline V gene encodes CDR1 SQVTM and CDR2 ANQGSEA. The CDR3, as DNA: TGCAGCGGGAGGGTGGCAGGGGGTACCGGGGAGCTGTTTTTT. Translating gives CSGRVAGGTGELFF.

The chain carries TRBV5-6 and TRBJ1-2; TRBD1 is a possible D gene (5 bases). V was cut by 5 bases and J by 7 bases, with 18 bases left in between. From germline, CDR1 is SGHDT and CDR2 YYEEEE. This CDR3 has 14 residues. For the CDR3, the DNA is TGTGCCAGCAGTTCCCGTGGGGACTATGTTGGCTACACCTTC. Translation gives CASSSRGDYVGYTF.

Concerning this clone: This same CDR3 is encoded by further DNA sequences in the sample. The chain carries TRBV27 and TRBJ2-1; D is unclear. Per germline, CDR1 MNHEY and CDR2 SMNVEV (reference sequence). The V gene lost 3 bases and the J gene lost 0 bases, with 9 bases spanning the gap. This CDR3 spans 15 amino acids. CDR3 nucleotides: TGTGCCAGCAGTTTTGGCGGCAGCTCCTACAATGAGCAGTTCTTC. It specifies CASSFGGSSYNEQFF.

This clone appeared once. The V gene is TRBV10-3, the J gene TRBJ1-1; 7 bases agree with TRBD1. The junction had 12 bases not matched to a gene; V was cut back by 2 bases and J by 6 bases. This CDR3 contains 16 residues. Germline CDR1 ENHRY, CDR2 SYGVKD. DNA for the CDR3: TGTGCCATCAGTGAGATAGGGGGCGCGTTTACTGCTGAAGCTTTCTTT. This sequence encodes CAISEIGGAFTAEAFF.

The chain recombines TRBV2 with TRBJ2-7; D not certain. This CDR3 spans 14 amino acids. CDR1 and CDR2 from the germline V gene are SNHLY and FYNNEI. V dropped 4 bases and J dropped 7 bases, with 17 bases sitting between them. The CDR3 DNA follows: TGTGCCAGCAGTGTGTCACAGAGCCTGAGTGAGCAGTACTTC. It yields the protein CASSVSQSLSEQYF.

The chain combines TRBV11-3 with TRBJ2-3; the match to TRBD2 covers 8 bases. Germline values: CDR1 SGHNT, CDR2 YENEEA. Unmatched junction bases numbered 16, after V lost 4 bases and J lost 1 base. The CDR3 runs 19 residues. The CDR3 nucleotides are TGTGCCAGCAGCTCAGGGAAGACCGGGGCGGGGGGCCGCACAGATACGCAGTATTTT. This codes for CASSSGKTGAGGRTDTQYF.